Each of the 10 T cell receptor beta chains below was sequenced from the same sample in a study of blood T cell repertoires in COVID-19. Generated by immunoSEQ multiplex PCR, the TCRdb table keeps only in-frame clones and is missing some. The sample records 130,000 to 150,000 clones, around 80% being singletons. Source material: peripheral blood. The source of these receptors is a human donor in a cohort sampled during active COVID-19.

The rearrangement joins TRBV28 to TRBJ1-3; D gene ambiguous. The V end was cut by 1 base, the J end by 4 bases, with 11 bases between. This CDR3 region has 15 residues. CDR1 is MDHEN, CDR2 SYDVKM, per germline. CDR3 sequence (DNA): TGTGCCAGCAGTTTATTCTTAGGAGGGGGAAACACCATATATTTT. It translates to CASSLFLGGGNTIYF.

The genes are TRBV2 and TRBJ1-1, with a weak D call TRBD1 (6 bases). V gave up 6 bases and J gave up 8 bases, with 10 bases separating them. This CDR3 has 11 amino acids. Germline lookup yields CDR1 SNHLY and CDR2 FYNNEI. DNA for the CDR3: TGTGCCAGCAGCACCGGGACAGAAGCTTTCTTT. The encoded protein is CASSTGTEAFF.

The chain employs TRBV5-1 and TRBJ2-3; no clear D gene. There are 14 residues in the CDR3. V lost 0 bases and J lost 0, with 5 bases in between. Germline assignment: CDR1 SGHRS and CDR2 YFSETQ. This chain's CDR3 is CASSLAGSTDTQYF. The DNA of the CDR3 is TGCGCCAGCAGCTTGGCGGGTAGCACAGATACGCAGTATTTT.

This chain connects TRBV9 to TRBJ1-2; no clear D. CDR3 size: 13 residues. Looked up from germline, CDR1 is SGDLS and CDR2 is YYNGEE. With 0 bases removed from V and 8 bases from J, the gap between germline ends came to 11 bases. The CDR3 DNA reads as TGTGCCAGCAGCGTAGCCCTGGGCGTAGGCTACACCTTC. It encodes CASSVALGVGYTF.

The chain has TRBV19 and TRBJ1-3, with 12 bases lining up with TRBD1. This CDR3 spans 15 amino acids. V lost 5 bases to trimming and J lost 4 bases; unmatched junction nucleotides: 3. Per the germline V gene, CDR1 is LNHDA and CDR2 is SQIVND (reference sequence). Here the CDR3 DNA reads TGTGCCAGTAGTGTGGGACAGGGGGCAGGAAACACCATATATTTT. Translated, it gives CASSVGQGAGNTIYF.

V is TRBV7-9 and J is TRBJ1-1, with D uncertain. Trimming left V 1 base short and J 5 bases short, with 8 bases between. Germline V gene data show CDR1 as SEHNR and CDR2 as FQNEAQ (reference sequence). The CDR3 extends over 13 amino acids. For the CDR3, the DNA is TGTGCCAGCAGCTTAGATCCGGGGACTGAAGCTTTCTTT. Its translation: CASSLDPGTEAFF.

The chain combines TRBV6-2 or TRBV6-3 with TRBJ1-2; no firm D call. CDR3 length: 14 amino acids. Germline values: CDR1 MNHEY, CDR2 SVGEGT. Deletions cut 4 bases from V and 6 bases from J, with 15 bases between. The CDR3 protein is CASSFEGTIHGYTF. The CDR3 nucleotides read TGTGCCAGCAGTTTCGAGGGTACGATCCATGGCTACACCTTC.

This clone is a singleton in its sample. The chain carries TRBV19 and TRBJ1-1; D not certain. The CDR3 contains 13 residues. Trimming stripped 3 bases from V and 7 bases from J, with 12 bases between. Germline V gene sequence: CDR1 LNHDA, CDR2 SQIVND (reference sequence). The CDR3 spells CASSIGPGLEAFF. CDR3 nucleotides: TGTGCCAGTAGTATCGGGCCAGGACTTGAAGCTTTCTTT.

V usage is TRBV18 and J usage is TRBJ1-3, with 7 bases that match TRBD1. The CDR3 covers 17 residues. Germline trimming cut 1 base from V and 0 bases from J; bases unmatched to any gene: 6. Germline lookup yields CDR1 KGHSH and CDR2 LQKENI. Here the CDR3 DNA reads TGTGCCAGCTCACCACAGGGGACAGCTAACTCTGGAAACACCATATATTTT. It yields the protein CASSPQGTANSGNTIYF.

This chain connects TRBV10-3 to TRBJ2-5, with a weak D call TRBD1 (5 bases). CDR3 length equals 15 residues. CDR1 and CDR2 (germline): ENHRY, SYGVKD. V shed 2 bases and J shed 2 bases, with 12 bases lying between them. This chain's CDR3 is CAISEGQGLQETQYF. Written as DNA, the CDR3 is TGTGCCATCAGTGAGGGCCAGGGTCTTCAAGAGACCCAGTACTTC.